The sequence of this T cell receptor beta chain was determined in a study of shared clonotypes between healthy human individuals. Study at large: The study enrolled two women and three men aged 18 to 49. Study-level points and caveats: Clonotypes which were not shared had lower generation probabilities than clonotypes that all four donors shared. A handful of donors showed sharing of approximately 5% of naive CD4 clonotypes.

The assay used deep level. The repertoire was sequenced with immunoSEQ multiplex PCR; TCRdb's copy has only in-frame clones and lacks some. This table holds about 1.4 million clones, roughly 96% found once. A word on this clone: The antigen remains undetermined.

The germline gives CDR1 MGHDK, CDR2 SYGVNS. This CDR3 is built from 15 residues. Trimming removed 3 bases at V and 4 bases at J, with 12 bases between. The chain couples TRBV25-1 to TRBJ1-4; the D is unclear. The clonotype comes from a man younger than 40 in good health. Sequencing was done on a sample of naive CD4+ T cells sorted from blood. Subset described: CD45RA+ positively selected. CDR3 nucleotides: TGTGCCAGCAGTGAGCTCGTGGAGGTTAATGAAAAACTGTTTTTT. This gives the protein CASSELVEVNEKLFF.